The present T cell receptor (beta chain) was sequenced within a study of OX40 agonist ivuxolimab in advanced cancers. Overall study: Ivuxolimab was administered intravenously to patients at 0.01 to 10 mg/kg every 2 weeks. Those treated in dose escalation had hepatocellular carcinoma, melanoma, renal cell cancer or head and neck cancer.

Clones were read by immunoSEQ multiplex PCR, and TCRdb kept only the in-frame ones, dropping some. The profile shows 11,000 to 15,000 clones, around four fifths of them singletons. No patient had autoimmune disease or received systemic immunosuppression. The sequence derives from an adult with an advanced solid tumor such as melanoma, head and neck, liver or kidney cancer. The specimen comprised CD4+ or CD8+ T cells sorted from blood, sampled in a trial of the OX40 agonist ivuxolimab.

The CDR3, as DNA: TGTGCCAGTAGTCCACTAGTTGGGAGGGACGAGCAGTACTTC. This codes for CASSPLVGRDEQYF. V is TRBV19 and J is TRBJ2-7; 7 bases map to TRBD2. The germline V gene has CDR1 LNHDA and CDR2 SQIVND (reference sequence). V dropped 5 bases and J dropped 5; count of bases not matched to a gene: 9. The CDR3 is 14 residues long.